These 14 T cell receptor beta chains were sequenced from one sample in a study of blood T cells in healthy people across ages. The use of a sample-barcoded 5' primer and a J-beta primer mix characterized a second PCR of roughly 6 to 11 cycles. TCRdb redid the calling of the 5' RACE reads with MiXCR, one entry per CDR3 protein. The profile shows 800,000 to 900,000 distinct CDR3 sequences, 55% to 65% of them singletons. The sequencing input was blood. The receptors here all came from a man younger than 40 in good health.

The rearrangement joins TRBV20-1 to TRBJ2-1, with D possibly being TRBD1 or TRBD2 (5 bases each). This CDR3 spans 15 amino acids. Trimming took 3 bases from V and 10 from J, leaving 22 bases between them. Germline V gene sequence: CDR1 DFQATT, CDR2 SNEGSKA (reference sequence). The CDR3 region is CSASDTGTQTGEQFF. The DNA of the CDR3 is TGCAGTGCTAGTGACACCGGGACCCAAACGGGGGAGCAGTTCTTC.

The chain is built from TRBV29-1 and TRBJ2-7, with a weak D call TRBD2 (8 bases). CDR3 size: 14 residues. Germline V gene lookup returns CDR1 SQVTM and CDR2 ANQGSEA. Trimming removed 6 bases from V and 1 base from J, with 16 bases in between. The CDR3 DNA reads as TGCAGCGTCGGGGGGGGACAGTTATCCTACGAGCAGTACTTC. The encoded protein is CSVGGGQLSYEQYF.

This clonotype has just a few counts. J is TRBJ2-3 and V is TRBV2; TRBD2 matches 10 bases. Looked up from germline, CDR1 is SNHLY and CDR2 is FYNNEI. The length of the CDR3 is 17 residues. Trimming took 6 bases from V and 2 from J; bases not matched to a gene: 11. CDR3 sequence: CASSRPRSGGPTDTQYF. DNA of the CDR3: TGTGCCAGCAGCCGACCCCGTAGCGGGGGGCCCACAGATACGCAGTATTTT.

This clonotype was seen only a few times. The CDR3 spells CASSLGRQYYGYTF. The DNA for the CDR3 is TGTGCCAGCAGTTTAGGGAGACAGTACTATGGCTACACCTTC. This chain connects TRBV12-3 or TRBV12-4 to TRBJ1-2; the D gene is possibly TRBD1 (5 bases). This CDR3 region has 14 residues. The V gene lost 1 base and the J gene lost 3 bases, with 9 bases spanning the gap.

The chain recombines TRBV6-2 or TRBV6-3 with TRBJ2-3; tentative D call: TRBD2 (5 bases). Germline CDR1 reads MNHEY; CDR2 reads SVGEGT. V was shortened by 4 bases and J by 4 bases, with 21 bases between the two germline ends. This CDR3 has 17 amino acids. CDR3 nucleotides: TGTGCCAGCAGTTTCTACTCGTTAAGCGGACTTCCAGATACGCAGTATTTT. Translation: CASSFYSLSGLPDTQYF.

This clonotype occurred a few times. V and J are TRBV2 and TRBJ2-5, with TRBD1 matching 7 bases. V shed 7 bases and J 2 bases; nucleotides not matched to a gene: 4. The CDR3 consists of 13 residues. CDR1 SNHLY and CDR2 FYNNEI come from the germline V gene. CDR3 bases: TGTGCCAGCAATGGACAGGAACAAGAGACCCAGTACTTC. As protein: CASNGQEQETQYF.

This clonotype was detected once. The gene calls are TRBV20-1 and TRBJ2-5, with TRBD2 as a possible D gene (5 bases). There are 14 residues in the CDR3. In germline, CDR1 is DFQATT, CDR2 SNEGSKA (reference sequence). V gave up 6 bases and J gave up 2 bases, with 16 bases separating them. The DNA for the CDR3 is TGCAGTGCCGTACGAGGAGGCAGTCAAGAGACCCAGTACTTC. It specifies CSAVRGGSQETQYF.

This clonotype has a handful of counts. V is TRBV5-1 and J is TRBJ2-5; possible D gene TRBD1, 5 bases. The J call may be incorrect, as the DNA end agrees better with TRBJ2-7. This CDR3 contains 14 residues. CDR1 is SGHRS and CDR2 is YFSETQ in the germline V gene. As DNA, the CDR3 is TGCGCCAGCAGCTTGAGTCAGGGTAAGAACGAGCAGTACTTC. Translating it yields CASSLSQGKNEQYF.

CDR3 sequence reads: CASSLDLLESNEQFF. The CDR3 bases are TGTGCCAGCAGCTTAGACCTACTAGAGAGCAATGAGCAGTTCTTC. The V gene is TRBV7-9, the J gene TRBJ2-1; possibly TRBD2 for D (5 bases). V shed 1 base and J shed 6 bases, with 13 bases lying between them. This CDR3 is built from 15 residues. CDR1 is SEHNR and CDR2 is FQNEAQ in the germline V gene (reference sequence).

This chain connects TRBV29-1 to TRBJ2-2; possibly TRBD1 or TRBD2 for D (5 bases each). Germline values: CDR1 SQVTM, CDR2 ANQGSEA. CDR3 length: 15 amino acids. The V and J ends lost 6 bases and 2 bases respectively, with 16 bases between them. The CDR3 is CSVAGTALNTGELFF. The CDR3, as DNA: TGCAGCGTCGCCGGGACCGCCCTAAACACCGGGGAGCTGTTTTTT.

The chain links TRBV4-3 to TRBJ1-4; perhaps TRBD1 as D (5 bases). Germline loops: CDR1 LGHNA, CDR2 YSLEER. This CDR3 spans 18 amino acids. Trimming took off 5 bases at V and 0 bases at J, with 19 bases between the two ends. CDR3 bases: TGCGCCAGCAGCAAAGGGCTAGCGGGGGTTGCAACTAATGAAAAACTGTTTTTT. Protein: CASSKGLAGVATNEKLFF.

The CDR3 spells CASSTTGGGEPLHF. CDR3 sequence (DNA): TGTGCCAGCAGCACGACAGGGGGCGGTGAACCCCTCCACTTT. The chain recombines TRBV7-9 with TRBJ1-6, with 10 bases aligning to TRBD1. The J segment lost 12 bases and the V segment lost 5 bases, leaving 7 bases of the junction unmatched. Germline V gene sequence: CDR1 SEHNR, CDR2 FQNEAQ (reference sequence). The CDR3 is 14 residues long.

The chain couples TRBV15 to TRBJ1-2; D remains ambiguous. Germline lookup yields CDR1 LNHNV and CDR2 YYDKDF (reference sequence). The V end was cut by 1 base, the J end by 8 bases, with 14 bases between. This CDR3 has 14 residues. The DNA for the CDR3 is TGTGCCACCAGCAGAGTCGGGCAGGACGGCGGCTACACCTTC. Amino acid sequence: CATSRVGQDGGYTF.

This clonotype came up a few times. This chain connects TRBV29-1 to TRBJ1-4; 8 positions match TRBD1. This CDR3 spans 13 amino acids. Unmatched junction bases numbered 5, after V lost 7 bases and J lost 4 bases. The V gene's germline CDR1 is SQVTM and CDR2 ANQGSEA. CDR3 nucleotides: TGCAGCGCCGGGACAGGTGGTAATGAAAAACTGTTTTTT. Its protein product is CSAGTGGNEKLFF.